This T cell receptor beta chain was sequenced during a study of cytomegalovirus exposure and HLA in healthy donors. Findings and caveats of the study: For TCR beta chains, V- and J-gene trimming was later linked to a missense DCLRE1C variant. Prior analysis indicated that the majority of TCR beta V segments exhibited productivity approximately 87% or approximately 30% of the time. Most subjects had HLA-A and HLA-B alleles reportedly predicted accurately by TCR beta sequences.

To note about this clone: What it recognizes is unknown.

V shed 3 bases and J shed 1 base, with 10 bases lying between them. The CDR3 runs to 14 residues. CDR1 is MDHEN, CDR2 SYDVKM, per germline. 13 Jbeta primers and 60 Vbeta primers were used for the PCR. The repertoire was sequenced with immunoSEQ multiplex PCR; TCRdb's copy has only in-frame clones and lacks some. The sample shows around 130,000 clones, over 75% of them seen only once. Sequencing used PBMCs. The J gene is TRBJ2-7, the V gene TRBV28, with a possible D match to TRBD2 (5 bases). The receptor was isolated from a man under 40 in good health and CMV-seronegative. CDR3 nucleotide sequence: TGTGCCAGCAGTTTCTCGAGGGCTTCCTACGAGCAGTACTTC. It encodes CASSFSRASYEQYF.